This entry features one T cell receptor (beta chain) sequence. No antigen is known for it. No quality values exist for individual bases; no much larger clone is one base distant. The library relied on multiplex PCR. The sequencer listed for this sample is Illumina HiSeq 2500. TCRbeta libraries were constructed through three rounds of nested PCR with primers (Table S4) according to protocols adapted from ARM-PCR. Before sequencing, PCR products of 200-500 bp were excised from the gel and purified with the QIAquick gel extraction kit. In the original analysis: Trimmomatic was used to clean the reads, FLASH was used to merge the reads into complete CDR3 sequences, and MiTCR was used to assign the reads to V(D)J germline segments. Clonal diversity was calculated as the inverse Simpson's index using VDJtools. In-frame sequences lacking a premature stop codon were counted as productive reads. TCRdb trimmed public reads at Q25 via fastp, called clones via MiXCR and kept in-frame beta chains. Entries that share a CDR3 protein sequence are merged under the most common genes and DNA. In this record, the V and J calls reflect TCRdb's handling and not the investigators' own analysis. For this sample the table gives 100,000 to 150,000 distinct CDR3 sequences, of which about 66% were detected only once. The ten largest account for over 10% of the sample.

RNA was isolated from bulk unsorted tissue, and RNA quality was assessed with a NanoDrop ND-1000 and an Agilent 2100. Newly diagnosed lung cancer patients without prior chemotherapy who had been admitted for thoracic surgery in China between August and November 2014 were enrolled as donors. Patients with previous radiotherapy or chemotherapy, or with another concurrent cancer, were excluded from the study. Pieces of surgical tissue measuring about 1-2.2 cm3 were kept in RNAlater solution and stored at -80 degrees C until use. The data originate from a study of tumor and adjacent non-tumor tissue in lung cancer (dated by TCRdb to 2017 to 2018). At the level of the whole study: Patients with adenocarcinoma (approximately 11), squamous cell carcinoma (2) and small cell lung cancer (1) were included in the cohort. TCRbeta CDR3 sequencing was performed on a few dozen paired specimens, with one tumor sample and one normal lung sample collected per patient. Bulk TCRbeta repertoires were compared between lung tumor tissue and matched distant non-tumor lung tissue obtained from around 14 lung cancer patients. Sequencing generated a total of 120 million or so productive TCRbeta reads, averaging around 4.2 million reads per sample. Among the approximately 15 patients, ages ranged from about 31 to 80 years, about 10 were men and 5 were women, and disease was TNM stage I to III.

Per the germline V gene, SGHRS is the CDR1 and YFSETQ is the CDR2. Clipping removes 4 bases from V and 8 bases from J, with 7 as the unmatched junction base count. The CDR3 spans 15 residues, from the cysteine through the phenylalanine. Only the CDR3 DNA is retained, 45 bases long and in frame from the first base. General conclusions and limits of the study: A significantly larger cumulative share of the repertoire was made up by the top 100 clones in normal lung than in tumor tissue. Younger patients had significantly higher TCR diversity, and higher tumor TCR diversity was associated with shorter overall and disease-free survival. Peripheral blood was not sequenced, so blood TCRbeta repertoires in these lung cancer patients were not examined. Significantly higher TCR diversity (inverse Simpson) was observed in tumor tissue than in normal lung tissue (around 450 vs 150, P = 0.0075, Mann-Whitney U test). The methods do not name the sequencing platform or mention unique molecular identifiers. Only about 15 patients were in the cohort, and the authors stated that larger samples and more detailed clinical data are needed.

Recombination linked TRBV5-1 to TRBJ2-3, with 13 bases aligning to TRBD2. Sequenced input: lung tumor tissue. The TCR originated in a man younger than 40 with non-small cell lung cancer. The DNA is TGCGCCAGCAGCCAAGGACTAGCGGGGGAAGGTACGCAGTATTTT. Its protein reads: CASSQGLAGEGTQYF.